This TCR beta chain was retrieved from a study of tumor T cells in aggressive B-cell lymphoma. The CDR3 covers 15 residues. The ends were cut back, 7 bases at V and 4 bases at J, with 17 bases in the middle. The germline CDR1 and CDR2 sequences are SNHLY and FYNNEI. Generated by immunoSEQ multiplex PCR, the TCRdb table keeps only in-frame clones and is missing some. The sample has some 10,000 clones, 89% seen once; the top ten hold 2% to 2.5%. The sequenced sample consisted of tumor tissue. This TCR came from an adult with diffuse large B cell lymphoma. This chain uses TRBV2 with TRBJ1-3; D not certain. CDR3 residues: CASTLITSGGNTIYF. For the CDR3, the DNA is TGTGCCAGCACCCTTATTACCTCGGGGGGAAACACCATATATTTT.